The 8 T cell receptor beta chains reported below all come from one sample, sequenced in a study of identical twins. Each CDR3 protein gets one entry after TCRdb re-called the 5' RACE reads with MiXCR. The repertoire holds 1,800,000 or so distinct CDR3 sequences, less than 35% seen once, with about 0.25% in the top ten. Sequencing was performed on cord blood. The source is a newborn girl in good health.

This chain links TRBV30 with TRBJ2-7, with 9 bases lining up with TRBD2. This CDR3 comprises 13 residues. Germline CDR1 is GTSNPN and CDR2 is SVGIG (reference sequence). V lost 5 bases, J lost 3 bases, and 5 bases stayed unmatched. CDR3 loop: CAWAGLAIYEQYF. The DNA of the CDR3 is TGTGCCTGGGCGGGACTAGCTATCTACGAGCAGTACTTC. Looking up the rest from reference TRBV30 and TRBJ2-7 gives the full variable domain: SQTIHQWPATLVQPVGSPLSLECTVEGTSNPNLYWYRQAAGRGLQLLFYSVGIGQISSEVPQNLSASRPQDRQFILSSKKLLLSDSGFYLCAWAGLAIYEQYFGPGTRLTVT.

The V call is TRBV4-1, the J call TRBJ2-3; unclear D gene. In germline, CDR1 is MGHRA, CDR2 YSYEKL. V was pared by 4 bases and J by 1 base, with 12 bases between. This CDR3 comprises 15 residues. The CDR3 loop reads CASSLGFRGTDTQYF. As DNA, the CDR3 is TGCGCCAGCAGCCTCGGATTTCGGGGCACAGATACGCAGTATTTT.

The V and J genes are TRBV20-1 and TRBJ2-1, with TRBD2 identical over 14 bases. The CDR3 is 15 residues long. CDR1 is DFQATT, CDR2 SNEGSKA, per germline (reference sequence). Trimming took 5 bases from V and 7 from J; bases not matched to a gene: 7. DNA for the CDR3: TGCAGTGCTCCTAGACTAGCGGGGGGGGATAATGAGCAGTTCTTC. This sequence encodes CSAPRLAGGDNEQFF.

DNA of the CDR3: TGCAGTGCTAGGGGAATAGATACGCAGTATTTT. Its protein product is CSARGIDTQYF. The V call is TRBV20-1, the J call TRBJ2-3; the D is unclear. CDR3 length: 11 amino acids. Trimming pared 3 bases from V and 5 bases from J, leaving 6 bases between. Looked up from germline, CDR1 is DFQATT and CDR2 is SNEGSKA (reference sequence).

The CDR3 loop is CATSDFLASGSSISTDTQYF. The DNA of the CDR3 is TGTGCCACCAGTGATTTTTTGGCTAGCGGGAGTAGTATAAGCACAGATACGCAGTATTTT. This chain connects TRBV24-1 to TRBJ2-3; 10 bases match TRBD2. Unmatched junction bases numbered 12, after V lost 1 base and J lost 0 bases. This CDR3 spans 20 amino acids. The germline CDR1 and CDR2 sequences are KGHDR and SFDVKD.

This clonotype turned up a few times. This chain uses TRBV27 with TRBJ2-3; no definite D call. The germline V gene encodes CDR1 MNHEY and CDR2 SMNVEV (reference sequence). The length of the CDR3 is 14 residues. Trimming pared 7 bases from V and 2 bases from J, leaving 13 bases between. In DNA, the CDR3 is TGTGCCAGCACTCTCTCGACAAACACAGATACGCAGTATTTT. Its translation: CASTLSTNTDTQYF.

Only a few counts were recorded for this clonotype. The J gene is TRBJ2-3, the V gene TRBV4-2; D may be TRBD2 (5 bases). V was shortened by 4 bases and J by 3 bases, with 11 bases between the two germline ends. CDR1 LGHNA and CDR2 YNFKEQ come from the germline V gene. CDR3 length: 14 amino acids. CDR3 sequence reads: CASSPPLATDTQYF. CDR3 sequence (DNA): TGTGCCAGCAGCCCCCCTCTAGCTACAGATACGCAGTATTTT.

A remark on this clonotype: Germline is not matched at one junction end, which may reflect a read error. The rearrangement joins TRBV29-1 to TRBJ2-3; the D is unclear. This CDR3 is 12 amino acids long. Germline V gives CDR1 SQVTM, CDR2 ANQGSEA. The CDR3 DNA sequence: TGCATCGTTGTGTTGAATAGGGATACGCAGTATTTT. This sequence encodes CIVVLNRDTQYF.